This T cell receptor (beta chain) derives from a study of shared clonotypes between healthy human individuals. Study overall: Per donor, three plates held CD4 naive cells, three held CD4 memory, two held CD8 naive and one held CD8 memory.

Study-level results: Relative to clonotypes present in all four donors, those not shared had lower generation probabilities. Sequencing depth was predicted to influence how clonotypes are shared among donors. The study's rarefaction showed incomplete sorted-subset sequencing despite large depth.

In regard to this clone: Its specificity is unknown.

Germline CDR1 reads KGHSH; CDR2 reads LQKENI. V lost 3 bases and J lost 8; bases outside the gene matches: 6. This CDR3 is 15 amino acids long. Here immunoSEQ multiplex PCR was the method, and the copy in TCRdb shows in-frame clones only, minus some. The sample consists of roughly 2.2 million clones, less than 95% of them appearing once. This TCR was sampled from a man between 18 and 35 years old in good health. Some clones in this sample may be carry-over from other donors' samples. The chain carries TRBV18 and TRBJ2-1, with 11 bases that match TRBD2. Sample: naive CD4+ T cells from PBMCs. Stated subset: CD45RA+ positively selected. Here the CDR3 DNA reads TGTGCCAGCTCACCCTTAGCGGGAGGGCCGGATGAGCAGTTCTTC. Amino acids: CASSPLAGGPDEQFF. Combining the CDR3 with reference TRBV18 and TRBJ2-1 gives the whole variable domain NAGVMQNPRHLVRRRGQEARLRCSPMKGHSHVYWYRQLPEEGLKFMVYLQKENIIDESGMPKERFSAEFPKEGPSILRIQQVVRGDSAAYFCASSPLAGGPDEQFFGPGTRLTVL.